These 28 T cell receptor beta chains originate from one sample sequenced in a study of beta chain features in type 1 diabetes (dated 2018 in TCRdb). The paper as a whole reports these results and caveats: In all four CD4+ subsets, TCRB CDR3 length was moderately but significantly shorter in type 1 diabetes patients.

Libraries were made using the immunoSEQ multiplex PCR assay. All of the isolated RNA was reverse transcribed with the High Capacity cDNA Reverse Transcription Kit, so expressed TCRB transcripts were sequenced. TCRdb carries this immuneACCESS record with in-frame sequences only. Its versions omit some clonotypes, under half of them owing to an unresolved V gene in the studies checked, with the rest unexplained. This sample holds over 55,000 clones; 40% to 65% were observed only once. The top ten clonotypes cover around 2.5% of the sample. These TCRs' antigens remain unknown. Sequenced material: Tregs from blood. The sample's cell subset or site label, in plain terms: regulatory CD4+ T cells. The receptors here all came from a woman in her thirties or forties with type 1 diabetes.

This clone was seen a single time. The chain links TRBV7-2 to TRBJ2-1; a possible D gene is TRBD2 (6 bases). In germline, CDR1 is SGHTA, CDR2 FQGNSA. The CDR3 sequence is 12 residues long. The V end was cut by 5 bases, the J end by 9 bases, with 11 bases between. The CDR3 protein is CASSVGLFEQFF. The CDR3 DNA is TGTGCCAGCAGCGTGGGACTCTTTGAGCAGTTCTTC.

This clone was picked up one time. The rearrangement links TRBV29-1 to TRBJ2-1, with D possibly being TRBD1 (5 bases). The CDR3 contains 12 residues. Deletions cut 8 bases from V and 8 bases from J, with 16 bases between. Germline values: CDR1 SQVTM, CDR2 ANQGSEA. As DNA, the CDR3 is TGCAGCCTGAGAGGTTTGGGGCATGAGCAGTTCTTC. Translating gives CSLRGLGHEQFF.

The CDR3 loop is CASSLGPDRSLAGELFF. In nucleotides, the CDR3 is TGTGCCAGCAGCTTAGGGCCCGACAGGTCTCTGGCCGGGGAGCTGTTTTTT. The rearrangement links TRBV7-2 to TRBJ2-2; weak D call: TRBD1 (6 bases). The CDR3 sequence is 17 residues long. Trimming left V 1 base short and J 6 bases short, with 18 bases between. Germline lookup yields CDR1 SGHTA and CDR2 FQGNSA.

The chain uses TRBV2 and TRBJ1-1; 7 bases match TRBD1. After removal of 6 bases from V and 4 bases from J, the junction contained 5 bases not matched to a gene. Germline V CDR1 and CDR2: SNHLY, FYNNEI. The CDR3 extends over 13 amino acids. The CDR3 coding sequence is TGTGCCAGCAGGCTGGGACAGCTCACTGAAGCTTTCTTT. This gives the protein CASRLGQLTEAFF.

This clone was recorded once. The chain joins TRBV7-9 to TRBJ1-1, with 12 positions matching TRBD1. From germline, CDR1 is SEHNR and CDR2 FQNEAQ (reference sequence). J gave up 2 bases and V 6 bases, and 4 bases lay outside the gene matches. The CDR3 length is 15 residues. The CDR3 nucleotides read TGTGCCAGCAGGGGGACAGGGGGCCCCAACACTGAAGCTTTCTTT. This codes for CASRGTGGPNTEAFF.

The chain links TRBV5-5 to TRBJ2-5, with D perhaps matching TRBD1 (6 bases). The end of the DNA aligns better with TRBJ2-7, so the J call may be wrong. CDR3 length equals 13 residues. Per germline, CDR1 SGHKS and CDR2 YYEKEE (reference sequence). The CDR3 loop is CASTLDSWDEQYF. CDR3 bases: TGTGCCAGCACGTTGGACAGTTGGGACGAGCAGTACTTC.

This chain uses TRBV5-1 with TRBJ2-5; D is undetermined. The J call could be wrong; TRBJ2-7 is a better fit for the DNA end. The CDR3 loop spans 13 amino acids. CDR1 is SGHRS and CDR2 is YFSETQ in the germline V gene. CDR3 residues: CASSLEWLSEQYF. DNA for the CDR3: TGCGCCAGCAGCTTGGAGTGGTTGAGCGAGCAGTACTTC.

This clone appeared a single time. V is TRBV18 and J is TRBJ1-2; TRBD1 might be the D (6 bases). The V end lost 3 bases, the J end lost 6 bases, and 17 bases lay between the germline ends. The CDR3 length is 15 residues. Germline V gives CDR1 KGHSH, CDR2 LQKENI. The CDR3 bases are TGTGCCAGCTCACCCAGGACAGCCTACGGGAATGGCTACACCTTC. Protein: CASSPRTAYGNGYTF.

This chain links TRBV6-5 with TRBJ2-7, with 9 positions matching TRBD1. Germline lookup yields CDR1 MNHEY and CDR2 SVGAGI. V gave up 7 bases and J gave up 7 bases; unmatched junction bases: 11. The CDR3 runs 14 residues. CDR3 sequence: CASTPPGQGMEQYF. The CDR3 nucleotides are TGTGCCAGCACCCCCCCGGGACAGGGAATGGAGCAGTACTTC.

The rearrangement links TRBV19 to TRBJ2-3; D gene ambiguous. The V gene's germline CDR1 is LNHDA and CDR2 SQIVND (reference sequence). The CDR3 extends over 13 amino acids. V was trimmed by 1 base and J by 6 bases, leaving 8 bases between them. CDR3 DNA sequence: TGTGCCAGTAGTATAGCGCGGCTGGATACGCAGTATTTT. It specifies CASSIARLDTQYF.

This chain joins TRBV10-2 and TRBJ1-1; 7 bases are shared with TRBD1. Germline CDR1 WSHSY, CDR2 SAAADI. V lost 5 bases and J lost 5; bases outside the gene matches: 5. The CDR3 covers 13 residues. CDR3 bases: TGCGCCAGCAGTCCGACAGGGTTGACTGAAGCTTTCTTT. Residues: CASSPTGLTEAFF.

The rearrangement links TRBV5-1 to TRBJ1-4; TRBD1 might be the D (5 bases). Between the trimmed V and J ends, which lost 4 bases and 0 bases, there was a span of 10 bases. CDR1 is SGHRS and CDR2 is YFSETQ in the germline V gene. There are 15 residues in the CDR3. This chain's CDR3 is CASSPGVTTNEKLFF. CDR3 DNA: TGCGCCAGCAGCCCGGGGGTCACAACTAATGAAAAACTGTTTTTT.

In its sample, this clone was seen a few times. V is TRBV7-8 and J is TRBJ2-4, with 10 bases that match TRBD2. This CDR3 comprises 15 residues. Losses at the gene ends were 5 bases for V and 8 bases for J; bases not matched to a gene: 9. Germline V gene lookup returns CDR1 SGHVS and CDR2 FQNEAQ. CDR3 sequence: CASSTSSGRRDIQYF. The CDR3 DNA sequence: TGTGCCAGCAGCACCTCTAGCGGGAGAAGAGACATTCAGTACTTC. The full variable domain, with the rest looked up from reference TRBV7-8 and TRBJ2-4, is GAGVSQSPRYKVAKRGQDVALRCDPISGHVSLFWYQQALGQGPEFLTYFQNEAQLDKSGLPSDRFFAERPEGSVSTLKIQRTQQEDSAVYLCASSTSSGRRDIQYFGAGTRLSVL.

This sequence joins TRBV4-3 and TRBJ1-3; 9 bases align to TRBD1. Losses at the gene ends were 3 bases for V and 5 bases for J; bases not matched to a gene: 2. The CDR3 covers 14 residues. CDR1 and CDR2 (germline): LGHNA, YSLEER. The DNA of the CDR3 is TGCGCCAGCAGCCAGGGACAGGGAAGAAACACCATATATTTT. It encodes CASSQGQGRNTIYF.

The CDR3 reads CASSPRGGVFEKLFF. In DNA form, the CDR3 reads TGTGCCAGCAGCCCCCGCGGAGGGGTGTTTGAAAAACTGTTTTTT. This chain joins TRBV9 and TRBJ1-4, with D maybe TRBD1 (5 bases). V lost 4 bases and J lost 7, with 17 bases in between. Germline V gene lookup returns CDR1 SGDLS and CDR2 YYNGEE. The CDR3 runs 15 residues.

The chain links TRBV5-4 to TRBJ1-2, with D perhaps matching TRBD1 (6 bases). This CDR3 spans 14 amino acids. Looked up from germline, CDR1 is SGHNT and CDR2 is YYREEE (reference sequence). V was shortened by 10 bases and J by 8 bases, with 24 bases between the two germline ends. The DNA for the CDR3 is TGTGCCTGGGCCGGGGGGGCCTCGACTTCGGGCTACACCTTC. Its translation: CAWAGGASTSGYTF.

The rearrangement links TRBV5-5 to TRBJ1-3; tentative D call: TRBD1 (5 bases). CDR3 length: 15 amino acids. V was cut by 0 bases and J by 2 bases, with 9 bases left in between. Looked up from germline, CDR1 is SGHKS and CDR2 is YYEKEE (reference sequence). The DNA for the CDR3 is TGTGCCAGCAGCTTGGCCACGGGGGCTGGAAACACCATATATTTT. It is translated as CASSLATGAGNTIYF.

This chain uses TRBV19 with TRBJ2-5, with unresolved D. Germline V gives CDR1 LNHDA, CDR2 SQIVND (reference sequence). The V and J ends lost 2 bases and 5 bases respectively, with 9 bases between them. CDR3 length: 13 residues. CDR3 sequence: CASSISLRETQYF. CDR3 nucleotides: TGTGCCAGTAGTATAAGCCTGCGCGAGACCCAGTACTTC.

The chain couples TRBV6-1 to TRBJ2-4; D gene uncertain. The CDR3 loop spans 14 amino acids. CDR1 is MNHNS, CDR2 SASEGT, per germline. V was cut by 2 bases and J by 0 bases, with 5 bases left in between. CDR3 DNA: TGTGCCAGCAGTGAAATACTAGCCAAAAACATTCAGTACTTC. Protein: CASSEILAKNIQYF.

The gene calls are TRBV19 and TRBJ2-3; 7 bases are shared with TRBD2. Per germline, CDR1 LNHDA and CDR2 SQIVND (reference sequence). The CDR3 sequence is 15 residues long. J lost 0 bases, V lost 9 bases, and 9 bases had no gene match. DNA for the CDR3: TGTGCCAGCGCTCCTCTAGCGGAGAGCACAGATACGCAGTATTTT. It translates to CASAPLAESTDTQYF.

The gene calls are TRBV6-6 and TRBJ2-7; 9 nucleotides line up with TRBD1. From germline, CDR1 is MNHNY and CDR2 SVGAGI (reference sequence). The CDR3 consists of 12 residues. V lost 7 bases, J lost 5 bases, and 3 bases stayed unmatched. In DNA form, the CDR3 reads TGTGCCAGCACCACAGGGGGCAACGAGCAGTACTTC. Its protein is CASTTGGNEQYF.

This sequence joins TRBV7-2 and TRBJ1-3; D not certain. Germline assignment: CDR1 SGHTA and CDR2 FQGNSA. This CDR3 region has 16 residues. Trimming removed 2 bases at V and 4 bases at J, with 15 bases between. The chain's CDR3 is CASSLNGPSGGNTIYF. Written as DNA, the CDR3 is TGTGCCAGCAGCTTAAATGGTCCTTCCGGGGGAAACACCATATATTTT.

This clone appeared a few times. The chain's CDR3 is CASSLGRMGQRYF. The CDR3 DNA reads TGTGCCAGCAGTTTGGGCAGAATGGGACAAAGGTACTTC. The rearrangement joins TRBV27 to TRBJ2-7; tentatively, D is TRBD1 (6 bases). V lost 3 bases to trimming and J lost 12 bases, with 18 bases between them. This CDR3 is built from 13 residues. CDR1 and CDR2 (germline): MNHEY, SMNVEV (reference sequence).

V gene TRBV9 combines with J gene TRBJ1-1; D gene ambiguous. The CDR3 has 17 residues. V gave up 3 bases and J gave up 0 bases, with 18 bases separating them. Germline V gene lookup returns CDR1 SGDLS and CDR2 YYNGEE. CDR3: CASSAYSYPPMNTEAFF. Written as DNA, the CDR3 is TGTGCCAGCAGCGCTTATAGTTACCCCCCAATGAACACTGAAGCTTTCTTT.

This clone was seen a few times. The chain carries TRBV6-6 and TRBJ2-7, with 8 bases that match TRBD1. CDR3 length: 13 residues. CDR1 and CDR2 (germline): MNHNY, SVGAGI (reference sequence). The V gene end was trimmed by 10 bases and the J gene end by 5 bases; junction bases not matched to a gene: 10. The CDR3 DNA sequence: TGTGCCACCTACCCCGGGACAGGCAACGAGCAGTACTTC. Its protein is CATYPGTGNEQYF.

This clone showed up just a few times. This rearrangement joins TRBV5-6 to TRBJ2-2; D ambiguous. V was trimmed by 0 bases and J by 0 bases, leaving 3 bases between them. The V gene's germline CDR1 is SGHDT and CDR2 YYEEEE. The CDR3 consists of 14 residues. CDR3 region: CASSLAANTGELFF. Here the CDR3 DNA reads TGTGCCAGCAGCTTGGCCGCGAACACCGGGGAGCTGTTTTTT.

The sample holds a few counts of this clone. The rearrangement uses TRBV7-2 and TRBJ2-7; maybe TRBD2 (7 bases). V dropped 4 bases and J dropped 2 bases, with 12 bases sitting between them. Per the germline V gene, CDR1 is SGHTA and CDR2 is FQGNSA. The CDR3 is 14 residues long. CDR3 in DNA: TGTGCCAGCAGCTGGGGGGGCCCTACCTACGAGCAGTACTTC. Its translation: CASSWGGPTYEQYF.

This clone was counted a few times. The chain has TRBV19 and TRBJ1-4; D unclear. The CDR3 loop spans 18 amino acids. Per the germline V gene, CDR1 is LNHDA and CDR2 is SQIVND (reference sequence). V was clipped by 3 bases and J by 0 bases, with 17 bases between them. The CDR3 sequence is CASSIGWSAIATNEKLFF. CDR3 bases: TGTGCCAGTAGTATCGGTTGGTCCGCGATTGCAACTAATGAAAAACTGTTTTTT.